The subject of this entry is one T cell receptor beta chain. Its antigen is currently unknown. The sample belongs to a study of shared clonotypes between healthy human individuals. General observations from the study: Represented genetic and exposure-history diversity was restricted by having few donors.

TCRdb's table, derived via immunoSEQ multiplex PCR, lists solely in-frame clones and lacks some. The sample has millions of clones, roughly 94% seen once. Germline lookup yields CDR1 MDHEN and CDR2 SYDVKM. The CDR3 totals 12 residues. The V gene lost 6 bases and the J gene lost 4 bases, with 10 bases spanning the gap. Specimen: naive CD4+ T cells sorted from blood. Subset denoted: CD45RA+ positively selected. The chain carries TRBV28 and TRBJ2-7; the D call may be TRBD1 or TRBD2 (5 bases each). The sequence was collected from a young man in good health. CDR3 DNA sequence: TGTGCCAGCAGGTTGGGGGAATACGAGCAGTACTTC. Translation: CASRLGEYEQYF.